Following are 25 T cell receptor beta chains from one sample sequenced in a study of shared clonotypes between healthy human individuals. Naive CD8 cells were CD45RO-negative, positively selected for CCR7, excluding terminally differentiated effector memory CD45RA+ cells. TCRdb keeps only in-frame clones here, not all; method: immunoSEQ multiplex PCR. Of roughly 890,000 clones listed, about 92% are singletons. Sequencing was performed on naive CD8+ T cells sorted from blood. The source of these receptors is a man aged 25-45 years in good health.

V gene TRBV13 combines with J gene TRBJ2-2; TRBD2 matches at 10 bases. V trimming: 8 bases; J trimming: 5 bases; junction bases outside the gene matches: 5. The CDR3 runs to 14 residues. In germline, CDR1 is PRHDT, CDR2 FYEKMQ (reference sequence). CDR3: CASRAGGETGELFF. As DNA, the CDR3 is TGTGCCAGCCGAGCGGGAGGGGAGACCGGGGAGCTGTTTTTT.

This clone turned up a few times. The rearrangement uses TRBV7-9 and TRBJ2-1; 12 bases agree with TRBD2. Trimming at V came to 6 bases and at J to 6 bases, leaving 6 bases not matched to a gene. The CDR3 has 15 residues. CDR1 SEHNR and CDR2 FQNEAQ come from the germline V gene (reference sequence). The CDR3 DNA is TGTGCCAGCAGTCCGACTAGCGGGAGTTCCAATGAGCAGTTCTTC. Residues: CASSPTSGSSNEQFF.

CDR3 nucleotide sequence: TGTGCCAGCAGTTTAAGGACAGGGGTCAATGAGCAGTTCTTC. It specifies CASSLRTGVNEQFF. V gene TRBV28 combines with J gene TRBJ2-1, with TRBD1 matching over 9 bases. Germline values: CDR1 MDHEN, CDR2 SYDVKM. The CDR3 runs to 14 residues. With 2 bases clipped from V and 6 bases from J, the junction kept 2 bases outside the gene matches.

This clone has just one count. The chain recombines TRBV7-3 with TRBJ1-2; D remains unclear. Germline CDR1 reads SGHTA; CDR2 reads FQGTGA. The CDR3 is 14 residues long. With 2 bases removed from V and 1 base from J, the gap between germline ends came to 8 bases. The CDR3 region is CASSLGGDNYGYTF. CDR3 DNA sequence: TGTGCCAGCAGCTTAGGTGGGGATAACTATGGCTACACCTTC. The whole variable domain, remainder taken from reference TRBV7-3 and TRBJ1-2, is GAGVSQTPSNKVTEKGKYVELRCDPISGHTALYWYRQSLGQGPEFLIYFQGTGAADDSGLPNDRFFAVRPEGSVSTLKIQRTERGDSAVYLCASSLGGDNYGYTFGSGTRLTVV.

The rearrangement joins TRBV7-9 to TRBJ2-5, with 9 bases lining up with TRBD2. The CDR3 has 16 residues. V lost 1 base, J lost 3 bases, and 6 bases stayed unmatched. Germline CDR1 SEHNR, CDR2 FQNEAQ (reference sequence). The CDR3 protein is CASSLVTSGPEETQYF. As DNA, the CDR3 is TGTGCCAGCAGCTTAGTGACTAGCGGACCCGAAGAGACCCAGTACTTC. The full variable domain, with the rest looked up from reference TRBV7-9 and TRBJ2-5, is DTGVSQNPRHKITKRGQNVTFRCDPISEHNRLYWYRQTLGQGPEFLTYFQNEAQLEKSRLLSDRFSAERPKGSFSTLEIQRTEQGDSAMYLCASSLVTSGPEETQYFGPGTRLLVL.

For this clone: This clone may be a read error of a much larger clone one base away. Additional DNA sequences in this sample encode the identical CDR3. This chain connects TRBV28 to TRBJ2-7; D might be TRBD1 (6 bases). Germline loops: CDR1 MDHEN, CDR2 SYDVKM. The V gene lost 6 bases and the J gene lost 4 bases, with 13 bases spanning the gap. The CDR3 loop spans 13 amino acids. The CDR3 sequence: CASRPGHLYEQYF. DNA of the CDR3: TGTGCCAGCAGGCCGGGACACCTGTACGAGCAGTACTTC. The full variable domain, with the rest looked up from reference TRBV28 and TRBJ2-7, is DVKVTQSSRYLVKRTGEKVFLECVQDMDHENMFWYRQDPGLGLRLIYFSYDVKMKEKGDIPEGYSVSREKKERFSLILESASTNQTSMYLCASRPGHLYEQYFGPGTRLTVT.

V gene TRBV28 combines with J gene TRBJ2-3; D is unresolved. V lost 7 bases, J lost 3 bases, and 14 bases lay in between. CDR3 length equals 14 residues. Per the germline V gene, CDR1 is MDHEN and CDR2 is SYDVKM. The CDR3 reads CASNEPTETDTQYF. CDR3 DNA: TGTGCCAGCAACGAACCGACCGAAACAGATACGCAGTATTTT. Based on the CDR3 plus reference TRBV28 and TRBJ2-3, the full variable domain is DVKVTQSSRYLVKRTGEKVFLECVQDMDHENMFWYRQDPGLGLRLIYFSYDVKMKEKGDIPEGYSVSREKKERFSLILESASTNQTSMYLCASNEPTETDTQYFGPGTRLTVL.

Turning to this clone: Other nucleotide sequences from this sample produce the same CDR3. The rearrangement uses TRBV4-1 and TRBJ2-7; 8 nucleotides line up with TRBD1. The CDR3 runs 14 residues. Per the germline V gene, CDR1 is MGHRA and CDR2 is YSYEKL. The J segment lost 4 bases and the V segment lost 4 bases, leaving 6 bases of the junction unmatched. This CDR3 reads CASSPRQGAYEQYF. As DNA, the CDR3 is TGCGCCAGCAGCCCCCGTCAGGGGGCGTACGAGCAGTACTTC.

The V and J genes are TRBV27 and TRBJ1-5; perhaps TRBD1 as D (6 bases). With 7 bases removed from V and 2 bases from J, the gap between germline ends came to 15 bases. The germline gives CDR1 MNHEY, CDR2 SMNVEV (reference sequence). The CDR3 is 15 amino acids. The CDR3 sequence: CASTPMGAGNQPQHF. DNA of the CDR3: TGTGCCAGCACCCCAATGGGGGCTGGCAATCAGCCCCAGCATTTT.

The CDR3 bases are TGCGCCAGCAGCTTAGCGGGAGTCCACCCCAGCTCCTACAATGAGCAGTTCTTC. Translated, it gives CASSLAGVHPSSYNEQFF. The chain has TRBV5-1 and TRBJ2-1; 8 nucleotides agree with TRBD2. The junction had 10 bases not matched to a gene; V was cut back by 2 bases and J by 0 bases. CDR1 and CDR2 from the germline V gene are SGHRS and YFSETQ. This CDR3 spans 18 amino acids.

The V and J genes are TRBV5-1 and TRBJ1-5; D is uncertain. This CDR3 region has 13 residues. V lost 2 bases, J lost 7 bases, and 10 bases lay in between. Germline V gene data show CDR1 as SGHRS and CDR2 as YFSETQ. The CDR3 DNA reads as TGCGCCAGCAGCTTAGGAGGAGGGCAGCCCCAGCATTTT. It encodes CASSLGGGQPQHF.

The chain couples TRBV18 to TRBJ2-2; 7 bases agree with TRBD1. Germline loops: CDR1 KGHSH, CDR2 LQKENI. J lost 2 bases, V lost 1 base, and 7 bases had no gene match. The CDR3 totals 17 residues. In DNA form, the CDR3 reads TGTGCCAGCTCACCACGCAGGACAGGTCCCAACACCGGGGAGCTGTTTTTT. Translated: CASSPRRTGPNTGELFF.

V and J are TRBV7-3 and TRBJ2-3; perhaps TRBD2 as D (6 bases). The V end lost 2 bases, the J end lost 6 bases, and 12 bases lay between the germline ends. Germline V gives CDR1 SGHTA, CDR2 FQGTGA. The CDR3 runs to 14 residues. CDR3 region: CASSLSSAGDTQYF. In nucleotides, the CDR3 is TGTGCCAGCAGCTTATCTTCGGCGGGGGATACGCAGTATTTT. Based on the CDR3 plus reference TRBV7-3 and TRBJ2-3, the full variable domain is GAGVSQTPSNKVTEKGKYVELRCDPISGHTALYWYRQSLGQGPEFLIYFQGTGAADDSGLPNDRFFAVRPEGSVSTLKIQRTERGDSAVYLCASSLSSAGDTQYFGPGTRLTVL.

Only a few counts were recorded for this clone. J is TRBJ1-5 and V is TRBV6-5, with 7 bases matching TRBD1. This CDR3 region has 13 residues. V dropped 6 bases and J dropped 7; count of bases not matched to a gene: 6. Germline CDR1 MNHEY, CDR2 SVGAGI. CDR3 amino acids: CASSRTGDQPQHF. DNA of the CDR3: TGTGCCAGCAGCCGGACAGGCGACCAGCCCCAGCATTTT.

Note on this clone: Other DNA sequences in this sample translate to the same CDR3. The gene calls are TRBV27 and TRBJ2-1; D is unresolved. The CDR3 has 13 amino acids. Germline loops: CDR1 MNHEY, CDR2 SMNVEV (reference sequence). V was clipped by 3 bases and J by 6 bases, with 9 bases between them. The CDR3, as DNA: TGTGCCAGCAGTTTCAGTGGCGGCAATGAGCAGTTCTTC. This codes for CASSFSGGNEQFF.

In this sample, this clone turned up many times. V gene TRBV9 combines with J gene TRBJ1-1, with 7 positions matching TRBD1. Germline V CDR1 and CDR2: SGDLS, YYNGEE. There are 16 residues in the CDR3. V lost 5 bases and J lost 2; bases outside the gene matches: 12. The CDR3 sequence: CASSIPAGTANTEAFF. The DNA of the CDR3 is TGTGCCAGCAGTATTCCAGCCGGGACAGCCAACACTGAAGCTTTCTTT.

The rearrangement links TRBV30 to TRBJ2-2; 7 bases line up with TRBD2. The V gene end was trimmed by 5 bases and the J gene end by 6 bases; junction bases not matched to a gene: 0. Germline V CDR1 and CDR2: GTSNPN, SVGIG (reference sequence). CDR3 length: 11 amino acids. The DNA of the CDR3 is TGTGCCTGGCGGGGGGCCGGGGAGCTGTTTTTT. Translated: CAWRGAGELFF.

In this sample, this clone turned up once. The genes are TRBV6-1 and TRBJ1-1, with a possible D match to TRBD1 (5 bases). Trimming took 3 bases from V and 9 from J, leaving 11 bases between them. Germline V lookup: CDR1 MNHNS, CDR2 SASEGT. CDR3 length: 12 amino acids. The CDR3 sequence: CASSDVGVKAFF. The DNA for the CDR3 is TGTGCCAGCAGTGACGTGGGGGTCAAAGCTTTCTTT.

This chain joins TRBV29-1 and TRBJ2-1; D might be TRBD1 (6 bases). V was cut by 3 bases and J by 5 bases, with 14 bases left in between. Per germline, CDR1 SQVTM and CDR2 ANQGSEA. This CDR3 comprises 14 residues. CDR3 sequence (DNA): TGCAGCGTTGATCCCCCAGGGGACCACAATGAGCAGTTCTTC. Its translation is CSVDPPGDHNEQFF.

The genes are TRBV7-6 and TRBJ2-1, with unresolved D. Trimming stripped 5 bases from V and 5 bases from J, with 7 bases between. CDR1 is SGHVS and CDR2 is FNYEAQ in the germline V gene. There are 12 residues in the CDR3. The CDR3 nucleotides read TGTGCCAGCAGCGCACAGAACAATGAGCAGTTCTTC. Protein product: CASSAQNNEQFF.

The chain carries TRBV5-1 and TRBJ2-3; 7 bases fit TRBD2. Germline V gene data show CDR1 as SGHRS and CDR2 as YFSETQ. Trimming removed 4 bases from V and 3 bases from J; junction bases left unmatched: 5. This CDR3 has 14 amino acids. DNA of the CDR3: TGCGCCAGCAGCCTGGGGGAGGGGACAGATACGCAGTATTTT. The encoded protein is CASSLGEGTDTQYF.

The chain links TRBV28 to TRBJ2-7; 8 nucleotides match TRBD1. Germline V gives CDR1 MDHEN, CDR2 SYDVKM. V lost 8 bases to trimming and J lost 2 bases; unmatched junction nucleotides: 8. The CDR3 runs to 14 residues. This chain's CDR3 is CASRPGTGPYEQYF. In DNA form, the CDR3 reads TGTGCCAGCCGCCCGGGGACAGGCCCCTACGAGCAGTACTTC.

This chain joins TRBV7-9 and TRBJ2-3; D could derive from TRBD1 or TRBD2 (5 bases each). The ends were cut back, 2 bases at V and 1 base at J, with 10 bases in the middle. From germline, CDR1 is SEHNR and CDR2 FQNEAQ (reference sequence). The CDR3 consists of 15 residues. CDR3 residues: CASSLRGFGTDTQYF. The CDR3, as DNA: TGTGCCAGCAGCTTACGGGGCTTCGGCACAGATACGCAGTATTTT.

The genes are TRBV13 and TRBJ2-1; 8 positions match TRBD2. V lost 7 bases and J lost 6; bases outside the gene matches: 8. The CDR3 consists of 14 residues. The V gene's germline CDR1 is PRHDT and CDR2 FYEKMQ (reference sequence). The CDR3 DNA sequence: TGTGCCAGCACTGGCGGGGGGAGCGCCAATGAGCAGTTCTTC. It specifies CASTGGGSANEQFF.

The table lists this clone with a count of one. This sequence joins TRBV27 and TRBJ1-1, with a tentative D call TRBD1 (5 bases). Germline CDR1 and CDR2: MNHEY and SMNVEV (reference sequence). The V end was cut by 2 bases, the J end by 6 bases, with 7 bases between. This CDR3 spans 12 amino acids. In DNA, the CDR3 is TGTGCCAGCAGTTTACAGGGCGCTGAAGCTTTCTTT. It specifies CASSLQGAEAFF.